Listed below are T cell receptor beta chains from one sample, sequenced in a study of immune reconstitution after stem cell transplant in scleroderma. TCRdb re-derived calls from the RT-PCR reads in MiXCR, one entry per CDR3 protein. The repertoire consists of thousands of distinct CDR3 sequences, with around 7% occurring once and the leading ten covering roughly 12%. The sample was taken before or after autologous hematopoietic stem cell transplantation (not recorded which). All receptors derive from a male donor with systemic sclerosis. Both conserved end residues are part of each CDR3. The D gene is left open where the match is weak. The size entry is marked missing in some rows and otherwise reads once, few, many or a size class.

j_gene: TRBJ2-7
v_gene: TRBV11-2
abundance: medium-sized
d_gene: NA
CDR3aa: CASSPGQLSYEQYF
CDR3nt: TGTGCCAGCAGCCCTGGACAGCTCTCCTACGAGCAGTACTTC

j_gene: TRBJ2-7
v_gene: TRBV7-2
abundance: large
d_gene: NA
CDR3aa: CASSPRGAEEQYF
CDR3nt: TGTGCCAGCAGCCCCAGGGGGGCAGAAGAGCAGTACTTC

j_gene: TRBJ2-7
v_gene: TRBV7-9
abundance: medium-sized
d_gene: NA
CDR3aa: CASSGTGYEQYF
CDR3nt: TGTGCCAGCAGCGGTACAGGGTACGAGCAGTACTTC

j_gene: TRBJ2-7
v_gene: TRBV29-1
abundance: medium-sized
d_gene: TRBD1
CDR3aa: CSVQQGTGDYEQYF
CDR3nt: TGCAGCGTGCAACAGGGGACAGGGGATTACGAGCAGTACTTC

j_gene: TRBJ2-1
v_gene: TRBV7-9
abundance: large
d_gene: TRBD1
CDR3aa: CASSYQGQDPRNEQFF
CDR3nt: TGTGCCAGCAGCTACCAAGGACAGGACCCAAGGAATGAGCAGTTCTTC

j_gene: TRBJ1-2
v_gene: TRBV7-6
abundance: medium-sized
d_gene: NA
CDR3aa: CASSLVPDNEPHRPNYGYTF
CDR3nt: TGTGCCAGCAGCTTAGTTCCGGACAACGAACCTCACCGACCTAACTATGGCTACACCTTC

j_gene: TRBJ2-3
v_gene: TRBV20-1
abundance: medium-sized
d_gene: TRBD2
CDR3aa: CSAVAGGPKDTQYF
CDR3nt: TGCAGTGCGGTAGCGGGGGGGCCAAAGGATACGCAGTATTTT

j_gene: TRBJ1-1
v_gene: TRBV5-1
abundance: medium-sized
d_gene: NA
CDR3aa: CASSLVWANEAFF
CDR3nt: TGCGCCAGCAGCTTGGTATGGGCTAACGAAGCTTTCTTT

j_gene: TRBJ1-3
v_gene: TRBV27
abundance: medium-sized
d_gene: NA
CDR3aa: CASSLSGSGNTIYF
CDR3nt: TGTGCCAGCAGTTTATCGGGTTCTGGAAACACCATATATTTT

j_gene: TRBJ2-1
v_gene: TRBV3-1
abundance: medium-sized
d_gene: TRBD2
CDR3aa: CASSQGWRGGNEQFF
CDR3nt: TGTGCCAGCAGCCAAGGATGGCGGGGGGGGAATGAGCAGTTCTTC

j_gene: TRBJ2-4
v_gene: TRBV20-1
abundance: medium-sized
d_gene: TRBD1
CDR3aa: CSANRGNMAKNIQYF
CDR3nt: TGCAGTGCAAACAGGGGGAATATGGCCAAAAACATTCAGTACTTC

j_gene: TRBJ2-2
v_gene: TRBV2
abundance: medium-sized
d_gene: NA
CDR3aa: CASSRGPYTGELFF
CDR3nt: TGTGCCAGCAGTCGGGGGCCTTACACCGGGGAGCTGTTTTTT

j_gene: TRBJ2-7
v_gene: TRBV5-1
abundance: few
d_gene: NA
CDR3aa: CASKEGASYEQYF
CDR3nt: TGCGCCAGCAAGGAGGGGGCGTCCTACGAGCAGTACTTC

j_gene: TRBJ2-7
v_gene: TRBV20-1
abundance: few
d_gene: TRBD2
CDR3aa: CSARPPRLAGRSSYEQYF
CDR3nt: TGCAGTGCCCGCCCACCAAGACTAGCGGGGCGAAGCTCCTACGAGCAGTACTTC

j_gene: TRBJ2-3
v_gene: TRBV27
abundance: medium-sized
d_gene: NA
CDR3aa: CASSTGTDTQYF
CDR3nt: TGTGCCTCCTCGACCGGCACAGATACGCAGTATTTT

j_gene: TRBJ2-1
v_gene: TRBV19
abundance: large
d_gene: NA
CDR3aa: CASSIGGRQNEQFF
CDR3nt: TGTGCCAGTAGTATAGGGGGCCGTCAAAATGAGCAGTTCTTC

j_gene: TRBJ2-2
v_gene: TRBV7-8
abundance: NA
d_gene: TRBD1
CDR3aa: CASSRLSGTGGVGELFF
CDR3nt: TGTGCCAGCAGCCGCCTTTCCGGGACAGGGGGGGTCGGGGAGCTGTTTTTT

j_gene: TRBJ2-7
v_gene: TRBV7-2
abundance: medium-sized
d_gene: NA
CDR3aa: CASSLEGTSYEQYF
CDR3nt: TGTGCCAGCAGCTTAGAGGGGACGTCCTACGAGCAGTACTTC

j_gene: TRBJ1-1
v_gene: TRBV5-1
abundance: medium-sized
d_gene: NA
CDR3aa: CASSLVGRNTEAFF
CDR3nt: TGCGCCAGCAGCTTGGTGGGCCGGAACACTGAAGCTTTCTTT

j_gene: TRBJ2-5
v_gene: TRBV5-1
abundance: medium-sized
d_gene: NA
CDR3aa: CASSFSGGKETQYF
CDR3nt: TGCGCCAGCAGCTTCTCCGGGGGCAAAGAGACCCAGTACTTC

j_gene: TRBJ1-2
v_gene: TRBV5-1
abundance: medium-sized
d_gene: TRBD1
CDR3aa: CASSLGQAHYGYTF
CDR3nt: TGCGCCAGCAGCCTGGGACAGGCTCACTATGGCTACACCTTC

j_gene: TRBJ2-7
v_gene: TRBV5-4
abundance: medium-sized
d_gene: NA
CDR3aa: CASSPDDRFSYEQYF
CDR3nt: TGTGCCAGCAGCCCCGACGACAGGTTCTCCTACGAGCAGTACTTC

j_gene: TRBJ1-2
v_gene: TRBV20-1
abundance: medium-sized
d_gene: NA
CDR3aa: CSATDRANYGYTF
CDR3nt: TGCAGTGCCACCGACCGAGCGAACTATGGCTACACCTTC

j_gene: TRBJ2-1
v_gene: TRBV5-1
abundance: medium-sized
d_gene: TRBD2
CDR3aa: CASSFRLAGGGEQFF
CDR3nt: TGCGCCAGCAGCTTCCGACTAGCGGGGGGTGGTGAGCAGTTCTTC

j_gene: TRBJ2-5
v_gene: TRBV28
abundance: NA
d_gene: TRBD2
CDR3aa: CASSLTGGGHLRTQYF
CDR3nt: TGTGCCAGCAGTTTAACCGGCGGGGGGCATCTACGGACCCAGTACTTC

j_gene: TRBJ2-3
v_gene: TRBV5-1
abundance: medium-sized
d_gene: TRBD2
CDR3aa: CASSSTWTSGGSTDTQYF
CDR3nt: TGCGCCAGCAGCTCGACGTGGACTAGCGGGGGGAGCACAGATACGCAGTATTTT

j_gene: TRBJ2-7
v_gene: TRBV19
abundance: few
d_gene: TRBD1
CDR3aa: CASPGQGSYEQYF
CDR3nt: TGTGCCAGCCCGGGACAGGGCTCCTACGAGCAGTACTTC

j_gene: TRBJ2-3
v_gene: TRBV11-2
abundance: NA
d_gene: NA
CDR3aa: CASSLRAGANTDTQYF
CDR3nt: TGTGCCAGCAGCTTAAGGGCGGGGGCTAACACAGATACGCAGTATTTT

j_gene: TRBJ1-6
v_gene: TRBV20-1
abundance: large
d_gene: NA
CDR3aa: CSALGLRQDLHF
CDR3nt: TGCAGTGCTCTCGGACTGCGGCAGGACCTCCACTTT

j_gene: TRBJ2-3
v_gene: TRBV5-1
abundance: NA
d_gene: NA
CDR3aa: CASSQGHRGATDTQYF
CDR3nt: TGCGCCAGCAGCCAGGGACATCGTGGGGCGACAGATACGCAGTATTTT

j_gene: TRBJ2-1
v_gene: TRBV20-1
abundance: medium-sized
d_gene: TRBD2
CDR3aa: CSAPRDGGDHYNEQFF
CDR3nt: TGCAGTGCCCCCAGGGACGGGGGGGATCACTACAATGAGCAGTTCTTC

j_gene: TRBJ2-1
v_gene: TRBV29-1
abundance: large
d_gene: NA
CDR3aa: CSAQLPDLNDEQFF
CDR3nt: TGCAGCGCCCAACTACCCGATTTGAACGATGAGCAGTTCTTC

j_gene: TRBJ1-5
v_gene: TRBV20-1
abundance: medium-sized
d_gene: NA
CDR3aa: CSARDAGEFQPQHF
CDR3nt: TGCAGTGCTAGAGATGCAGGGGAGTTTCAGCCCCAGCATTTT

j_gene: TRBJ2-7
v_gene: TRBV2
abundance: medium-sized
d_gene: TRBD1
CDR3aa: CASSEAGTGSFYEQYF
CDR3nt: TGTGCCAGCAGTGAGGCTGGGACAGGGTCTTTCTACGAGCAGTACTTC

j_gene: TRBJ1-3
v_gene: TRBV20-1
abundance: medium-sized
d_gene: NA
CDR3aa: CSAIPGGRGNTIYF
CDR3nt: TGCAGTGCTATACCCGGAGGCAGGGGAAACACCATATATTTT

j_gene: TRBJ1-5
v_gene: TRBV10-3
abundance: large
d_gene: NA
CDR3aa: CAIKGWKPQHF
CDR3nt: TGTGCCATCAAAGGGTGGAAGCCCCAGCATTTT

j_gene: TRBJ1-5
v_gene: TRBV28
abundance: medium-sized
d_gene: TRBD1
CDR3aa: CASSPGQFYSNQPQHF
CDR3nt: TGTGCCAGCAGTCCGGGACAGTTTTATAGCAATCAGCCCCAGCATTTT

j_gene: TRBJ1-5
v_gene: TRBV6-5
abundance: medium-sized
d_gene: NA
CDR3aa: CASSLAVGPNQPQHF
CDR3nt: TGTGCCAGCAGCCTAGCCGTGGGCCCCAATCAGCCCCAGCATTTT

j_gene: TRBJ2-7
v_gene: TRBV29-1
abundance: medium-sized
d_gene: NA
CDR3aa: CSAVGSRYEQYF
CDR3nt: TGCAGCGCGGTGGGTTCAAGGTACGAGCAGTACTTC

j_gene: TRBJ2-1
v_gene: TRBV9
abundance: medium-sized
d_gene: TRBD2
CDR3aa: CASSASGSYNEQFF
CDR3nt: TGTGCCAGCAGCGCTAGCGGGTCCTACAATGAGCAGTTCTTC

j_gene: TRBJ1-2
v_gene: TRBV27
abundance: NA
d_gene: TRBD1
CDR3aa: CASGPGQGQYGYTF
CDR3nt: TGTGCCAGCGGCCCGGGACAGGGTCAATATGGCTACACCTTC

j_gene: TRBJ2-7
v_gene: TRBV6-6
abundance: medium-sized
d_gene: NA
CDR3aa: CASSPPGGRSYEQYF
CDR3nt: TGTGCCAGCAGTCCCCCAGGGGGGAGATCCTACGAGCAGTACTTC

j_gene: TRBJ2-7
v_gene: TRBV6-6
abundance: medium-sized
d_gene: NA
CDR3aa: CASRKTEWEQYF
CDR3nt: TGTGCCAGCAGAAAGACTGAGTGGGAGCAGTACTTC

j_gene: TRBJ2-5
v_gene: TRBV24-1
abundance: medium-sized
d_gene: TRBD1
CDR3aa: CATSDPSATGMMETQYF
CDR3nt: TGTGCCACCAGTGACCCCAGCGCGACAGGGATGATGGAGACCCAGTACTTC

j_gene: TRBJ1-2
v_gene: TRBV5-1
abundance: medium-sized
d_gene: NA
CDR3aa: CASSLVGLANYGYTF
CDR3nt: TGCGCCAGCAGCTTGGTTGGGTTGGCTAACTATGGCTACACCTTC

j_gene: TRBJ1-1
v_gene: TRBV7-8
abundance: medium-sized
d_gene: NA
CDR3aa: CASSGDRTTEAFF
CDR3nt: TGTGCCAGCAGTGGCGACAGGACCACTGAAGCTTTCTTT

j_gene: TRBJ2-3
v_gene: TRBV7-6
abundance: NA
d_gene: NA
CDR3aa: CASSLARDQPDTQYF
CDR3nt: TGTGCCAGCAGCTTAGCGCGGGACCAACCAGATACGCAGTATTTT